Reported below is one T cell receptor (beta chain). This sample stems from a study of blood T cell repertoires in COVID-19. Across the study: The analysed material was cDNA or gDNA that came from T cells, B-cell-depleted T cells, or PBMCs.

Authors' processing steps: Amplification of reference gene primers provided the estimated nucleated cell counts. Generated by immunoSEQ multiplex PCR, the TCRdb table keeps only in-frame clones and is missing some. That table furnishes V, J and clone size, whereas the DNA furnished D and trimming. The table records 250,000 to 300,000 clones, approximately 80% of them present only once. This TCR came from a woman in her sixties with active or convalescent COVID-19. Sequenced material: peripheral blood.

The chain's CDR3 is CASRGGVNSYEQYF. In nucleotides, the CDR3 is TGTGCCAGTAGGGGGGGGGTTAACTCCTACGAGCAGTACTTC. The rearrangement links TRBV19 to TRBJ2-7; 7 nucleotides line up with TRBD2. In germline, CDR1 is LNHDA, CDR2 SQIVND (reference sequence). V trimming: 6 bases; J trimming: 0 bases; junction bases outside the gene matches: 5. The length of the CDR3 is 14 residues.